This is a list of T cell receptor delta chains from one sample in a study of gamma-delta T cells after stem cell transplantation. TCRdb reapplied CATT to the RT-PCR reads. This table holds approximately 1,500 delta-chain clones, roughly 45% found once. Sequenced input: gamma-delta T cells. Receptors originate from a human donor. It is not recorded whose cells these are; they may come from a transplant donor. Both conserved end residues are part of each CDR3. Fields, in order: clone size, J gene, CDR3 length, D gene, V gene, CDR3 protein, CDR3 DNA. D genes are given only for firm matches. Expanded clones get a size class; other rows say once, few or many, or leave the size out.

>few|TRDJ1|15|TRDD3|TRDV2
CACDTLGDTDDNLIF
TGTGCCTGTGACACTCTGGGGGATACGGACGATAACCTCATCTTT
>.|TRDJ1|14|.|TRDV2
CACDTVGGQRKLIF
TGTGCCTGTGACACCGTGGGGGGACAACGAAAACTCATCTTT
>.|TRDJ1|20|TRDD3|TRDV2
CACDTVRTGVYAVSTDTLIF
TGTGCCTGTGACACCGTGCGTACTGGGGTATACGCCGTTTCAACCGATACACTCATCTTT
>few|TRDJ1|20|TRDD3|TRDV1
CALGEVGPILLGGLTDKLIF
TGTGCTCTTGGGGAAGTGGGTCCTATCCTACTGGGGGGCCTCACCGATAAACTCATCTTT
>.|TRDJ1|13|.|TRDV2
CACDCLGDNKLIF
TGTGCCTGTGACTGTCTTGGGGACAATAAACTCATCTTT
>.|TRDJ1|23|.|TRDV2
CACDPLEITRGGELKPHTDKLIF
TGTGCCTGTGACCCCCTCGAAATTACTCGGGGGGGAGAACTAAAACCGCACACCGATAAACTCATCTTT
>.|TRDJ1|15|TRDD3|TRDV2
CACDLLGDTAGKLIF
TGTGCCTGTGATCTACTGGGGGATACTGCGGGTAAACTCATCTTT
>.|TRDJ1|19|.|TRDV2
CACDTLRVGASFYTDNLIF
TGTGCCTGTGACACACTACGGGTGGGGGCCTCGTTCTACACCGATAACCTCATCTTT
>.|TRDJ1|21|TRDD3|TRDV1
CALGELPGWGIRGPYTDKLIF
TGTGCTCTTGGGGAACTTCCTGGATGGGGGATACGTGGTCCCTACACCGATAAACTCATCTTT
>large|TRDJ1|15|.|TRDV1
CALGASTFPTDKLIF
TGTGCTCTTGGGGCCAGTACGTTCCCTACCGATAAACTCATCTTT
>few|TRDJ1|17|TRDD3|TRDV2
CACDLLMGDTGTDKLIF
TGTGCCTGTGACCTTTTGATGGGGGATACGGGGACCGATAAACTCATCTTT
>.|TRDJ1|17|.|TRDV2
CACDTISGILYTDKLIF
TGTGCCTGTGACACCATCTCGGGGATCCTCTACACCGATAAACTCATCTTT
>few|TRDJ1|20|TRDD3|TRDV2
CACDTVRTGGYAVSTDKLIF
TGTGCCTGTGACACCGTGCGCACTGGGGGATACGCAGTTTCAACCGATAAACTCATCTTT
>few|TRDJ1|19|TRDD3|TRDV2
CACDPVERSAGGYPDKLIF
TGTGCCTGTGATCCCGTCGAACGTTCCGCTGGGGGATACCCCGATAAACTCATCTTT
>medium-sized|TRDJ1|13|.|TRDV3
CALGSGGSDKLIF
TGTGCCCTTGGGAGTGGGGGGTCCGATAAACTCATCTTT
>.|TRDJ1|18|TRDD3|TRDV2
CACDPLTGGYANTDKLIF
TGTGCCTGTGACCCCCTTACTGGGGGATACGCTAATACCGATAAACTCATCTTT
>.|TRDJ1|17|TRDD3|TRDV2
CACDGLGDTGDTDKLIF
TGTGCCTGTGACGGGTTGGGGGATACGGGTGACACCGATAAACTCATCTTT
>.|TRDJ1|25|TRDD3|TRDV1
CALGEVIYSRIILLGDGEYTDKLIF
TGTGCTCTTGGGGAAGTAATCTACAGTCGCATCATTTTGCTGGGGGATGGGGAGTACACCGATAAACTCATCTTT
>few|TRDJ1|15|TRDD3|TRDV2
CACFPILGDTDKLIF
TGTGCCTGTTTCCCTATACTGGGGGATACCGATAAACTCATCTTT
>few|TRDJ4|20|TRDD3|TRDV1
CALGELVLPLNWGMVRPLIF
TGTGCTCTTGGGGAACTGGTCCTTCCTCTGAACTGGGGGATGGTCAGACCCCTGATCTTT
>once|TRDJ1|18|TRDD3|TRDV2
CACDTVVTGGTHTDKLIF
TGTGCCTGTGACACGGTCGTTACTGGGGGCACTCACACCGATAAACTCATCTTT
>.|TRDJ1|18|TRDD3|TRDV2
CACDTVLGDTSYTDKLIF
TGTGCCTGTGACACCGTACTGGGGGATACATCCTACACCGATAAACTCATCTTT
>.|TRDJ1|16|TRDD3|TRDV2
CACDTLGALDTDKLIF
TGTGCCTGTGACACGCTGGGGGCACTGGACACCGATAAACTCATCTTT
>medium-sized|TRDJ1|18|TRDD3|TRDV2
CACDSVLGDTRVTDKLIF
TGTGCCTGTGACTCTGTACTGGGGGATACGAGGGTCACCGATAAACTCATCTTT
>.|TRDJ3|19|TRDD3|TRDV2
CACDRMGDTRAWDTRQMFF
TGTGCCTGTGACAGAATGGGGGATACGAGGGCCTGGGACACCCGACAGATGTTTTTC
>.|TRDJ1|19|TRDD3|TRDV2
CACDTLISGGGYKTDKLIF
TGTGCCTGTGACACTTTGATCTCCGGTGGGGGATACAAGACCGATAAACTCATCTTT
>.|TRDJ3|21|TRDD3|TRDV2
CACDTSWGILPSSWDTRQMFF
TGTGCCTGTGACACAAGTTGGGGGATACTCCCGAGCTCCTGGGACACCCGACAGATGTTTTTC
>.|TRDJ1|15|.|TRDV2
CACDTLALSTDKLIF
TGTGCCTGTGACACACTGGCCCTATCCACCGATAAACTCATCTTT
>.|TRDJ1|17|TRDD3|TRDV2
CACDTLLGDRYTDKLIF
TGTGCCTGTGACACCCTACTGGGGGATAGATACACCGATAAACTCATCTTT
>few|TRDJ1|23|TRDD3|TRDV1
CALGIQNGFLPYWGMVYTDKLIF
TGTGCTCTTGGGATACAAAACGGCTTTCTCCCCTACTGGGGGATGGTTTACACCGATAAACTCATCTTT
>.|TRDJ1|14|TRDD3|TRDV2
CACDRLGETDKLIF
TGTGCCTGTGACAGGCTGGGGGAGACCGATAAACTCATCTTT
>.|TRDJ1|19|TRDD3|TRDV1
CARGGPSVLLRGGWRELIF
TGTGCTCGTGGGGGGCCGAGTGTCCTCTTACGTGGGGGATGGCGGGAACTCATCTTT
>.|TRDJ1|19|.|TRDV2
CACDLVVGGGQTYTDKLIF
TGTGCCTGTGACCTTGTCGTTGGGGGGGGACAGACGTACACCGATAAACTCATCTTT
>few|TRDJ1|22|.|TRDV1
CALGELILTSYWIRGATDKLIF
TGTGCTCTTGGGGAACTTATCCTCACTTCCTACTGGATACGCGGAGCCACCGATAAACTCATCTTT
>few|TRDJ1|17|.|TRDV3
CALGPTRGPRYTDKLIF
TGTGCCCTCGGCCCTACTCGGGGGCCCCGGTACACCGATAAACTCATCTTT
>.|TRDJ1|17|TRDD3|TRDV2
CACDTITGGPDTDKLIF
TGTGCCTGTGACACCATTACTGGGGGACCCGACACCGATAAACTCATCTTT
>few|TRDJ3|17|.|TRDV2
CACDTASYSWDTRQMFF
TGTGCCTGTGACACCGCTTCTTACTCCTGGGACACCCGACAGATGTTTTTC
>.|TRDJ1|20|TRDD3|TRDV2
CACDTNWGIPGKLNTDKPIF
TGTGCCTGTGACACCAACTGGGGGATCCCCGGGAAACTGAACACCGATAAACCCATCTTT
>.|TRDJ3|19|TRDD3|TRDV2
CACDTGGYQSSWDARQMFF
TGTGCCTGTGACACCGGGGGATATCAGAGCTCCTGGGACGCCCGACAGATGTTTTTC
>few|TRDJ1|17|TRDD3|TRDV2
CACLPLGDQVRADKLIF
TGTGCCTGTCTTCCACTGGGGGATCAGGTCAGGGCCGATAAACTCATCTTT
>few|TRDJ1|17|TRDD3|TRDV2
CACDRLGGPGNTDKLIF
TGTGCCTGTGACAGGCTTGGGGGACCGGGGAACACCGATAAACTCATCTTT
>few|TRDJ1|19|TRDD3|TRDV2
CACDTLISSGGYKTDKLIF
TGTGCCTGTGACACTTTGATCTCCAGTGGGGGATACAAGACCGATAAACTCATCTTT
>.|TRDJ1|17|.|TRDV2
CACDTVEEYKGTAKLIF
TGTGCCTGTGACACCGTCGAGGAATATAAAGGCACCGCTAAACTCATCTTT
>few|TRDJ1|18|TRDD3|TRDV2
CACDFLRLGDTVRDKLIF
TGTGCCTGTGACTTTCTACGTCTCGGGGATACGGTCCGAGATAAACTCATCTTT
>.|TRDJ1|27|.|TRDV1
CALGELRFFFLQGGINRGGWSTDKLIF
TGTGCTCTTGGGGAACTGCGGTTTTTCTTCCTACAGGGGGGGATAAATCGGGGGGGATGGTCCACCGATAAACTCATCTTT
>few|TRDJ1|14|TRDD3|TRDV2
CASDLITGGPQLIF
TGTGCCAGTGACTTAATTACTGGGGGACCCCAACTCATCTTT
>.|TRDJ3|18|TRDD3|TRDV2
CACVETGDPSWDTRQMFF
TGTGCCTGTGTGGAGACTGGGGACCCCTCCTGGGACACCCGACAGATGTTTTTC
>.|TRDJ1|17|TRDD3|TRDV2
CACDTLLGDTHTDKLIF
TGTGCCTGTGACACACTACTGGGGGATACCCACACCGATAAACTCATCTTT
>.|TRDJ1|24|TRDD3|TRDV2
CACDTGIPYGLKRGIRGRTDKLIF
TGTGCCTGTGACACCGGGATCCCTTATGGGCTAAAAAGGGGGATACGCGGTCGTACCGATAAACTCATCTTT
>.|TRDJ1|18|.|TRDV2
CACDPIRGPTWGPDKLIF
TGTGCCTGTGACCCCATTCGAGGTCCTACCTGGGGACCCGATAAACTCATCTTT
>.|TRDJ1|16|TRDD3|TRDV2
CACDFLLGDTTDKLIF
TGTGCCTGTGACTTCCTACTGGGGGATACGACCGATAAACTCATCTTT
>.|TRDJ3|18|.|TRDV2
CARDTGGAYSWDTRQMFF
TGTGCCCGTGACACCGGAGGGGCATACTCCTGGGACACCCGACAGATGTTTTTC
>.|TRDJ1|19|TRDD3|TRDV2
CACDTLLRLGDTGTDKLIF
TGTGCCTGTGACACCTTACTACGACTGGGGGATACGGGTACCGATAAACTCATCTTT
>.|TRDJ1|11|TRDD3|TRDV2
CACGWDTTLIF
TGTGCCTGTGGCTGGGATACGACTCTCATCTTT
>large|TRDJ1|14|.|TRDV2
CACDTMGGTDKLIF
TGTGCCTGTGACACGATGGGGGGGACCGATAAACTCATCTTT
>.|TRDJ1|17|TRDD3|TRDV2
CACDILGDTRWTDKLIF
TGTGCCTGTGATATACTGGGGGATACGAGGTGGACCGATAAACTCATCTTT
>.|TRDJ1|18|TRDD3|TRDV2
CACDTVSGGYSVTDKLIF
TGTGCCTGTGACACCGTAAGTGGGGGATATAGTGTCACCGATAAACTCATCTTT
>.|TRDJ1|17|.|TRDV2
CACGLLPAGENTDKLIF
TGTGCCTGTGGCTTACTGCCTGCCGGGGAGAACACCGATAAACTCATCTTT